What follows are 26 T cell receptor beta chains derived from one specimen sequenced in a study of cytomegalovirus exposure and HLA in healthy donors. The study ran its PCR with 60 Vbeta and 13 Jbeta primers. Only in-frame clones appear in the TCRdb table, and some are missing; sequencing was by immunoSEQ multiplex PCR. The sample lists 140,000 to 150,000 clones, roughly 82% occurring once. Input material: PBMCs. All receptors derive from a young man in good health and CMV-seronegative.

The chain has TRBV4-1 and TRBJ1-2; unclear D gene. The CDR3 is 15 residues long. V gave up 0 bases and J gave up 4 bases, with 12 bases separating them. Looked up from germline, CDR1 is MGHRA and CDR2 is YSYEKL. The CDR3 sequence: CASSQEGTALYGYTF. CDR3 coding DNA: TGCGCCAGCAGCCAAGAAGGAACAGCTCTCTATGGCTACACCTTC.

The chain links TRBV30 to TRBJ1-3, with TRBD1 as a possible D gene (5 bases). Trimming shortened V by 3 bases and J by 2 bases, and 14 bases separated the two germline ends. CDR3 length: 15 residues. Per germline, CDR1 GTSNPN and CDR2 SVGIG (reference sequence). The CDR3 nucleotides read TGTGCCTGGAGGCGGGGGTTAGTCCCTGGAAACACCATATATTTT. Protein: CAWRRGLVPGNTIYF.

The rearrangement uses TRBV15 and TRBJ2-3, with TRBD2 matching over 10 bases. Germline V gene data show CDR1 as LNHNV and CDR2 as YYDKDF (reference sequence). This CDR3 has 17 residues. V lost 0 bases to trimming and J lost 5 bases; unmatched junction nucleotides: 8. The CDR3 is CATSRDRPSGGIDTQYF. Here the CDR3 DNA reads TGTGCCACCAGCAGAGATCGGCCTAGCGGGGGAATAGATACGCAGTATTTT.

The genes are TRBV14 and TRBJ1-2, with D unclear. CDR3 length: 12 amino acids. With 7 bases removed from V and 4 bases from J, the gap between germline ends came to 10 bases. CDR1 is SGHDN, CDR2 FVKESK, per germline. This chain's CDR3 is CASIGEGYGYTF. The CDR3 region has the DNA TGTGCCAGCATCGGGGAAGGCTATGGCTACACCTTC.

Here the CDR3 DNA reads TGCGCCAGCAGCCCGACAGGGGGCTTGAACTATGGCTACACCTTC. Translating gives CASSPTGGLNYGYTF. The chain has TRBV5-1 and TRBJ1-2; 10 bases map to TRBD1. Looked up from germline, CDR1 is SGHRS and CDR2 is YFSETQ. The CDR3 has 15 amino acids. The junction had 5 bases not matched to a gene; V was cut back by 4 bases and J by 2 bases.

This sequence joins TRBV30 and TRBJ2-7, with 7 positions matching TRBD2. This CDR3 region has 11 residues. V lost 3 bases and J lost 7; bases outside the gene matches: 3. Germline values: CDR1 GTSNPN, CDR2 SVGIG (reference sequence). The CDR3 sequence is CAWRLGGEQYF. The CDR3 DNA reads TGTGCCTGGAGGTTGGGGGGGGAGCAGTACTTC.

About this clone itself: No conserved phenylalanine or tryptophan is present at the end of the CDR3, so a read error is the likely explanation. The CDR3 loop reads CASSGAYEQYL. The CDR3 bases are TGTGCCAGCAGTGGGGCCTACGAGCAGTACCTC. This chain connects TRBV6-6 to TRBJ2-7; D is undetermined. The germline V and J ends were trimmed by 5 bases and 2 bases, with 4 bases remaining between them. This CDR3 has 11 residues. Germline assignment: CDR1 MNHNY and CDR2 SVGAGI (reference sequence).

This rearrangement joins TRBV4-1 to TRBJ2-7; 10 nucleotides match TRBD1. Looked up from germline, CDR1 is MGHRA and CDR2 is YSYEKL. The CDR3 contains 16 residues. The V and J ends lost 4 bases and 4 bases, in that order; junction bases with no gene match: 10. Written as DNA, the CDR3 is TGCGCCAGCAGCCCCCACGTGGGACAGGGGATATACGAGCAGTACTTC. Translated, it gives CASSPHVGQGIYEQYF.

The chain combines TRBV7-6 with TRBJ1-6; maybe TRBD1 (6 bases). Trimming removed 5 bases from V and 7 bases from J, with 12 bases in between. The germline V gene encodes CDR1 SGHVS and CDR2 FNYEAQ. The CDR3 is 14 residues long. CDR3 sequence reads: CASSHRALNSPLHF. The CDR3 nucleotides read TGTGCCAGCAGCCACAGGGCCTTGAATTCACCCCTCCACTTT.

Only a few counts were recorded for this clone. The gene calls are TRBV6-1 and TRBJ1-2; 8 positions agree with TRBD1. V lost 5 bases and J lost 2; bases outside the gene matches: 7. The CDR3 totals 15 residues. From germline, CDR1 is MNHNS and CDR2 SASEGT. CDR3 coding DNA: TGTGCCAGCAGTTCCCCCGGACAGGGAAACTATGGCTACACCTTC. Protein sequence: CASSSPGQGNYGYTF.

The rearrangement uses TRBV28 and TRBJ2-5; TRBD2 matches at 7 bases. Germline trimming cut 1 base from V and 2 bases from J; bases unmatched to any gene: 13. Looked up from germline, CDR1 is MDHEN and CDR2 is SYDVKM. The CDR3 is made up of 18 amino acids. CDR3 bases: TGTGCCAGCAGTTTATCATTTTGGGCGGGGGAAATTCAAGAGACCCAGTACTTC. Encoded protein: CASSLSFWAGEIQETQYF.

The rearrangement links TRBV7-9 to TRBJ1-2; D remains ambiguous. This CDR3 has 12 amino acids. Germline V gene data show CDR1 as SEHNR and CDR2 as FQNEAQ (reference sequence). Trimming removed 2 bases at V and 5 bases at J, with 6 bases between. CDR3 residues: CASSLITYGYTF. The CDR3 DNA reads TGTGCCAGCAGCTTAATCACATATGGCTACACCTTC.

In nucleotides, the CDR3 is TGTGCCAGCAGCCCGGGACTAGCGGGTTTGGGTGAGCAGTTCTTC. It encodes CASSPGLAGLGEQFF. The rearrangement joins TRBV7-9 to TRBJ2-1; 12 bases agree with TRBD2. Losses at the gene ends were 5 bases for V and 9 bases for J; bases not matched to a gene: 8. CDR3 length: 15 amino acids. Germline V CDR1 and CDR2: SEHNR, FQNEAQ (reference sequence).

This chain's CDR3 is CASSENSGGRSYNEQFF. CDR3 coding DNA: TGTGCCAGCAGTGAGAATAGCGGGGGGCGGTCCTACAATGAGCAGTTCTTC. The rearrangement links TRBV25-1 to TRBJ2-1; 10 bases align to TRBD2. The CDR3 length is 17 residues. Per germline, CDR1 MGHDK and CDR2 SYGVNS. Trimming removed 3 bases from V and 1 base from J; junction bases left unmatched: 6.

The chain carries TRBV28 and TRBJ2-7, with unresolved D. This CDR3 region has 12 residues. Trimming pared 6 bases from V and 7 bases from J, leaving 13 bases between. Germline-derived CDR1 and CDR2 are MDHEN and SYDVKM. Written as DNA, the CDR3 is TGTGCCAGCAGCCTCGAGTCCTTTGAGCAGTACTTC. Its protein is CASSLESFEQYF.

The genes are TRBV6-4 and TRBJ1-5; the D is unclear. Germline CDR1 MRHNA, CDR2 SNTAGT. Trimming stripped 3 bases from V and 3 bases from J, with 6 bases between. The CDR3 is made up of 13 amino acids. CDR3 sequence reads: CASSEFFNQPQHF. The CDR3 DNA is TGTGCCAGCAGTGAGTTCTTCAATCAGCCCCAGCATTTT.

The chain recombines TRBV9 with TRBJ2-5; tentative D call: TRBD2 (5 bases). The DNA end lines up better with TRBJ2-7; the J call may be wrong. The CDR3 has 12 amino acids. Germline V gene data show CDR1 as SGDLS and CDR2 as YYNGEE. Here the CDR3 DNA reads TGTGCCAGCAGCCCTCGGGACTACGAGCAGTACTTC. The encoded protein is CASSPRDYEQYF.

The chain couples TRBV5-1 to TRBJ1-1, with a tentative D call TRBD1 (6 bases). V lost 2 bases, J lost 4 bases, and 12 bases lay in between. The CDR3 has 14 residues. Per the germline V gene, CDR1 is SGHRS and CDR2 is YFSETQ. CDR3 DNA sequence: TGCGCCAGCAGCTTCAGGGGTGGGGGCACTGAAGCTTTCTTT. This sequence encodes CASSFRGGGTEAFF.

This clone was picked up one time. V is TRBV6-1 and J is TRBJ1-1; D call uncertain. The germline CDR1 and CDR2 sequences are MNHNS and SASEGT. Deletions cut 6 bases from V and 0 bases from J, with 11 bases between. The CDR3 contains 14 residues. CDR3 in DNA: TGTGCCAGCAGCGAACCAGGTATGAACACTGAAGCTTTCTTT. Amino acid sequence: CASSEPGMNTEAFF.

The chain couples TRBV6-1 to TRBJ2-5, with 10 nucleotides matching TRBD2. CDR3 length: 15 residues. Trimming cost V 7 bases and J 1 base; bases outside gene matches: 6. Germline V gene lookup returns CDR1 MNHNS and CDR2 SASEGT. In nucleotides, the CDR3 is TGTGCCAGCACCATCAGCGGGGGGGCCCAAGAGACCCAGTACTTC. It translates to CASTISGGAQETQYF.

The chain links TRBV29-1 to TRBJ1-2, with no clear D. V lost 4 bases and J 0 bases, leaving 12 bases between the germline ends. This CDR3 comprises 14 residues. Germline loops: CDR1 SQVTM, CDR2 ANQGSEA. The CDR3 spells CSVVRHPPNYGYTF. In nucleotides, the CDR3 is TGCAGCGTTGTTAGACATCCACCTAACTATGGCTACACCTTC.

The rearrangement links TRBV11-2 to TRBJ2-6, with 7 bases matching TRBD1. The CDR3 has 19 amino acids. Germline V gives CDR1 SGHAT, CDR2 FQNNGV. Unmatched junction bases numbered 17, after V lost 4 bases and J lost 5 bases. The CDR3 protein is CASSSYLNIRQGWANVLTF. The CDR3 DNA follows: TGTGCCAGCAGCTCTTACCTCAACATAAGACAGGGATGGGCCAACGTCCTGACTTTC.

Concerning this clone: This specimen includes other DNA sequences encoding the same CDR3. The J gene is TRBJ2-6, the V gene TRBV5-1, with a weak D call TRBD1 (6 bases). Germline V lookup: CDR1 SGHRS, CDR2 YFSETQ. The CDR3 spans 16 residues. Trimming cost V 1 base and J 0 bases, with 8 bases left between them. The CDR3 is CASSLTGSSGANVLTF. The DNA for the CDR3 is TGCGCCAGCAGCTTGACAGGGAGCTCTGGGGCCAACGTCCTGACTTTC.

The CDR3 protein is CASRPHKGAGLTDTQYF. In DNA, the CDR3 is TGTGCCAGCAGACCCCACAAGGGCGCGGGCCTCACAGATACGCAGTATTTT. The rearrangement joins TRBV27 to TRBJ2-3, with D possibly being TRBD2 (5 bases). Germline V gene sequence: CDR1 MNHEY, CDR2 SMNVEV (reference sequence). The CDR3 length is 17 residues. Trimming shortened V by 6 bases and J by 2 bases, and 21 bases separated the two germline ends.

This chain connects TRBV5-1 to TRBJ2-7, with unresolved D. Germline V lookup: CDR1 SGHRS, CDR2 YFSETQ. Trimming removed 0 bases at V and 2 bases at J, with 9 bases between. The CDR3 loop spans 14 amino acids. The CDR3 DNA reads as TGCGCCAGCAGCTTGGACAGCTGGACCTACGAGCAGTACTTC. Translated, it gives CASSLDSWTYEQYF.

The chain has TRBV5-4 and TRBJ2-1, with a weak D call TRBD2 (6 bases). Trimming left V 0 bases short and J 5 bases short, with 18 bases between. The CDR3 has 17 residues. CDR1 and CDR2 from the germline V gene are SGHNT and YYREEE (reference sequence). The CDR3 nucleotides are TGTGCCAGCAGCTTGGCCATTTCGCGGGGCGGAAACAATGAGCAGTTCTTC. This codes for CASSLAISRGGNNEQFF.